This TCR beta chain originates from a study of T-cell reconstitution after alpha-beta-depleted transplantation in children. As it was prepared, the TCRbeta library received unique molecular identifiers. One entry per CDR3 protein, called by TCRdb with MiXCR from the PCR reads. The sample shows 700,000 to 850,000 distinct CDR3 sequences, approximately 15% of them seen only once. Findings and caveats of the study: There were reportedly several hundred expanded graft clones from which alpha-beta T cells came about two months after transplant.

In its sample, this clonotype was seen many times. Its antigen is currently unknown. This clonotype originated in a male patient under 18 who had a stem cell transplant for acute lymphoblastic leukemia, so the T cells may come from the graft donor. This material consisted of PBMCs, mostly from graft donor cells, taken 360 days after TCRalphabeta/CD19-depleted stem cell transplant.

CDR3 DNA sequence: TGTGCCAGCAGCTTACTGGGAGAGTCCTCTTACAATGAGCAGTTCTTC. Encoded protein: CASSLLGESSYNEQFF. The V gene is TRBV7-3, the J gene TRBJ2-1, with D perhaps matching TRBD2 (5 bases). V dropped 2 bases and J dropped 4 bases, with 15 bases sitting between them. Germline lookup yields CDR1 SGHTA and CDR2 FQGTGA. The CDR3 spans 16 residues.